The sequence of this T cell receptor (beta chain) was determined in a study of cytotoxic CD8 clonotypes in ibrutinib-treated CLL. Study summary: Patients: some eleven relapsed/refractory, more than 14 treatment-naive, approximately 18 IGHV unmutated. Whole-study results and caveats: Clonotypes that were public were uncommon, and they contracted or stayed stable on treatment.

As for this clone: Its antigen remains unknown.

Method: immunoSEQ multiplex PCR; TCRdb's copy keeps in-frame clones and lacks some. Of some 200,000 clones in the sample, roughly 72% were seen once. PBMCs that had been cryopreserved were the source of about 2 micrograms of genomic DNA for TCR beta libraries. V shed 3 bases, J shed 0 bases, and the junction held 8 bases outside the gene matches. This CDR3 is built from 17 residues. Germline V gene lookup returns CDR1 SGHTA and CDR2 FQGTGA. The starting material was PBMCs, obtained after 24 months of ibrutinib treatment. The rearrangement joins TRBV7-3 to TRBJ2-1; 7 bases are a match to TRBD2. This receptor was taken from a human donor with chronic lymphocytic leukemia. In nucleotides, the CDR3 is TGTGCCAGCAGCTTGACCTACGGGAGGAGCTCCTACAATGAGCAGTTCTTC. It codes for CASSLTYGRSSYNEQFF.